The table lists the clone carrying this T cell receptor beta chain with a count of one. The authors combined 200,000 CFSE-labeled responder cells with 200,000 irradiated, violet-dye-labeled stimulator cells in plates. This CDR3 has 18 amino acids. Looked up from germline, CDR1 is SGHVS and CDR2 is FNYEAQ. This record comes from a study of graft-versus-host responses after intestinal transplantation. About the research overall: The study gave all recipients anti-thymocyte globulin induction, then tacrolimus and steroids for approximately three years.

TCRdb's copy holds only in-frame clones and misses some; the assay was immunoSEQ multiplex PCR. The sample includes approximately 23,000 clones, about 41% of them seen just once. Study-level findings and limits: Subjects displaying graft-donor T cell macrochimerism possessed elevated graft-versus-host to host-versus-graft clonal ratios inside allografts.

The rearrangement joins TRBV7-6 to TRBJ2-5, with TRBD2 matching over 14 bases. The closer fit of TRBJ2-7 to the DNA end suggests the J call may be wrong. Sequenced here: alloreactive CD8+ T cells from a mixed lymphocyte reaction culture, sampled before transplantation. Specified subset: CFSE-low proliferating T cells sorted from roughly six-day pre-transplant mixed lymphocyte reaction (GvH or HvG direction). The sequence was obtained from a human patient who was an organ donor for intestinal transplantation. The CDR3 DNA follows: TGTGCCAGCAGCCCAGGGGACGGGACTAGCGGGAGTGCCTACGAGCAGTACTTC. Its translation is CASSPGDGTSGSAYEQYF.